This passage covers 5 T cell receptor beta chains from one sample sequenced in a study of neurological immune-mediated disorders (dated by TCRdb to between 2018 and 2020). Receptor amplification or capture employed 5' RACE. Sequenced on an Illumina HiSeq 2500. TCRdb ran its own pipeline on the public reads, namely fastp trimming at Q25 and MiXCR clone calling, and kept in-frame beta chains. Every CDR3 protein is listed once, alongside the most common genes and DNA of its rows. This sample comprises roughly 80,000 distinct CDR3 sequences, about a sixth of them detected only once. The ten largest clones take up 15% of the sample. Sequencing used PBMCs. These receptors were collected from a woman in her forties in good health.

This clonotype was observed many times. The chain uses TRBV27 and TRBJ2-1; D is tentatively TRBD1 or TRBD2 (5 bases each). The CDR3 runs to 15 residues. Germline assignment: CDR1 MNHEY and CDR2 SMNVEV (reference sequence). V was cut by 5 bases and J by 7 bases, with 18 bases left in between. The CDR3 spells CASSTYEGPINEQFF. DNA for the CDR3: TGTGCCAGCAGTACTTACGAGGGGCCGATAAATGAGCAGTTCTTC.

This clonotype was found many times. The chain couples TRBV5-1 to TRBJ2-1; 7 bases are shared with TRBD2. V shed 7 bases and J 10 bases; nucleotides not matched to a gene: 8. Germline V gives CDR1 SGHRS, CDR2 YFSETQ. The CDR3 consists of 12 residues. The CDR3 loop is CASGLAGEEQFF. In nucleotides, the CDR3 is TGCGCCAGCGGCCTGGCGGGGGAAGAGCAGTTCTTC.

This clonotype was observed a handful of times. The rearrangement links TRBV29-1 to TRBJ1-1; 11 bases are a match to TRBD1. Per the germline V gene, CDR1 is SQVTM and CDR2 is ANQGSEA. V was pared by 7 bases and J by 5 bases, with 9 bases of the junction left unmatched. The CDR3 has 14 amino acids. The CDR3 spells CSASDRGRGTEAFF. In DNA form, the CDR3 reads TGCAGCGCCTCGGACAGGGGGCGGGGGACTGAAGCTTTCTTT.

This clonotype was observed many times. The CDR3 nucleotides are TGTGCCAGCAGCCCCTGGGACAGGGCCGTCTCTGGAAACACCATATATTTT. This codes for CASSPWDRAVSGNTIYF. V is TRBV7-2 and J is TRBJ1-3; 9 positions agree with TRBD1. The junction had 8 bases not matched to a gene; V was cut back by 5 bases and J by 0 bases. The CDR3 is made up of 17 amino acids. The germline CDR1 and CDR2 sequences are SGHTA and FQGNSA.

This clonotype appeared many times. CDR3 amino acids: CASSWAGGQGSLNEQFF. The CDR3 DNA reads as TGCGCCAGCAGCTGGGCCGGTGGACAGGGCTCCCTAAATGAGCAGTTCTTC. The chain combines TRBV5-1 with TRBJ2-1, with 8 bases lining up with TRBD1. The V and J ends lost 3 bases and 7 bases, in that order; junction bases with no gene match: 15. From germline, CDR1 is SGHRS and CDR2 YFSETQ. The length of the CDR3 is 17 residues. The full variable domain, its missing parts supplied by reference TRBV5-1 and TRBJ2-1, is KAGVTQTPRYLIKTRGQQVTLSCSPISGHRSVSWYQQTPGQGLQFLFEYFSETQRNKGNFPGRFSGRQFSNSRSEMNVSTLELGDSALYLCASSWAGGQGSLNEQFFGPGTRLTVL.